Given below is one T cell receptor (beta chain) in context. What it recognizes is unknown. These data belong to a study of cytotoxic CD8 clonotypes in ibrutinib-treated CLL. Study results and caveats: Sampling times differed between sustained-remission and progressing patients.

Some clones are missing from TCRdb's copy, which holds only in-frame ones; the method was immunoSEQ multiplex PCR. The sample holds fewer than 55,000 clones, 50% to 65% seen once. The specimen was PBMCs, collected after 24 months of ibrutinib treatment. The receptor was isolated from a human donor with chronic lymphocytic leukemia.

The CDR3 sequence is CASSSNTALQETQYF. The DNA of the CDR3 is TGTGCCAGCAGTTCAAACACGGCGCTCCAAGAGACCCAGTACTTC. This sequence joins TRBV7-9 and TRBJ2-5; the D is unclear. Per the germline V gene, CDR1 is SEHNR and CDR2 is FQNEAQ (reference sequence). There are 15 residues in the CDR3. V gave up 6 bases and J gave up 1 base, with 15 bases separating them.